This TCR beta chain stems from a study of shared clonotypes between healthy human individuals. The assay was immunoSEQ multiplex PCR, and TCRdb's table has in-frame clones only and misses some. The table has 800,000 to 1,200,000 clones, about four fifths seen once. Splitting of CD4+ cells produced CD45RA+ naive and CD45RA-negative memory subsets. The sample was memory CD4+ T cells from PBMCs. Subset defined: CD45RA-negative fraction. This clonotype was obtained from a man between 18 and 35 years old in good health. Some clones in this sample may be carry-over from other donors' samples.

CDR3 residues: CASSLELDNTYEQYF. The CDR3 DNA follows: TGCGCCAGCAGCTTAGAACTGGACAACACCTACGAGCAGTACTTC. V gene TRBV5-1 combines with J gene TRBJ2-7; the D gene is possibly TRBD1 (5 bases). Germline V gene lookup returns CDR1 SGHRS and CDR2 YFSETQ. V lost 2 bases, J lost 2 bases, and 14 bases lay in between. CDR3 length: 15 amino acids.